Shown below are 16 T cell receptor beta chains from a single sample sequenced in a study of Graves' ophthalmopathy and Graves' hyperthyroidism (dated by TCRdb to the late 2010s). Data came from an Illumina HiSeq 2000. TCR beta CDR3 regions were amplified from RNA transcripts for repertoire sequencing. A first-round RT-PCR used HTBI primers with the Qiagen OneStep RT-PCR kit, followed by a second-round multiplex PCR, size selection and purification. The raw public data were reprocessed by TCRdb itself: fastp quality trimming at Q25, MiXCR clonotype calling, in-frame beta chains only. Each CDR3 protein appears once, grouped with its most common genes and DNA. Counted in this sample were 300,000 to 400,000 distinct CDR3 sequences; roughly 15% of them appeared once. Approximately 2.4% of the sample lies in the top ten. The sample taken for sequencing was peripheral blood. Every receptor here comes from an adult woman with stable Graves' hyperthyroidism.

This clonotype was found many times. Lacking the conserved final phenylalanine or tryptophan, this CDR3 likely reflects a read error. CDR3 sequence (DNA): TGCAGCGTTGGGGGACAGGGGGGAGAGACCCAGTACTCC. Amino acids: CSVGGQGGETQYS. The chain employs TRBV29-1 and TRBJ2-5; TRBD1 agrees at 11 bases. The V gene's germline CDR1 is SQVTM and CDR2 ANQGSEA. CDR3 length: 13 amino acids. J lost 4 bases, V lost 4 bases, and 2 bases had no gene match.

This clonotype was counted many times. This chain connects TRBV2 to TRBJ2-3; TRBD2 aligns across 16 bases. With V trimmed by 5 bases and J by 0 bases, 5 bases remained unmatched. The length of the CDR3 is 18 residues. Germline values: CDR1 SNHLY, CDR2 FYNNEI. The CDR3 loop is CASSPGLAGGASTDTQYF. In DNA, the CDR3 is TGTGCCAGCAGTCCGGGACTAGCGGGAGGGGCTAGCACAGATACGCAGTATTTT.

Many counts were recorded for this clonotype. CDR3 DNA sequence: TGCAGCGTTGAGGCTGTTCGGGACACCAAGGGAGGCAGCTCCTACGAGCAGTACTTC. It codes for CSVEAVRDTKGGSSYEQYF. The chain combines TRBV29-1 with TRBJ2-7; D is perhaps TRBD1 or TRBD2 (6 bases each). This CDR3 region has 19 residues. V was cut by 3 bases and J by 0 bases, with 27 bases left in between. Looked up from germline, CDR1 is SQVTM and CDR2 is ANQGSEA.

This clonotype appeared a few times. Being one base from a much bigger clone, this may be a read error. The chain couples TRBV20-1 to TRBJ1-6, with 7 bases lining up with TRBD1. Germline CDR1 DFQATT, CDR2 SNEGSKA (reference sequence). There are 14 residues in the CDR3. CDR3 sequence (DNA): TGCAGTGCTAGGCTGTCGGCAGGGGGTTCACACCTCCACTTT. It codes for CSARLSAGGSHLHF.

The rearrangement links TRBV12-3 or TRBV12-4 to TRBJ2-4, with 7 bases aligning to TRBD1. V dropped 5 bases and J dropped 7; count of bases not matched to a gene: 11. The CDR3 consists of 15 residues. The CDR3 DNA sequence: TGTGCCAGCAGTCTGACAGGGATCAGTAGGAACATTCAGTACTTC. Translating it yields CASSLTGISRNIQYF.

In its sample, this clonotype was seen many times. The V gene is TRBV10-3, the J gene TRBJ2-5; D not resolved. Trimming removed 8 bases from V and 0 bases from J, with 4 bases in between. The CDR3 runs 11 residues. CDR1 ENHRY and CDR2 SYGVKD come from the germline V gene. The CDR3: CAIRDQETQYF. DNA for the CDR3: TGTGCCATCCGGGACCAAGAGACCCAGTACTTC.

There are many counts of this clonotype. J is TRBJ2-5 and V is TRBV4-1; D might be TRBD1 or TRBD2, each matching 5 bases. This CDR3 region has 17 residues. Germline CDR1 is MGHRA and CDR2 is YSYEKL. V gave up 2 bases and J gave up 3 bases, with 19 bases separating them. The CDR3 DNA reads as TGCGCCAGCAGCCAACCCTATACTTACGGGGCAAAAGAGACCCAGTACTTC. This gives the protein CASSQPYTYGAKETQYF.

The chain uses TRBV12-5 and TRBJ2-2, with D perhaps assigned TRBD1 or TRBD2 (6 bases each). CDR1 is LGHNT, CDR2 FRNRAP, per germline. The CDR3 has 16 residues. Trimming shortened V by 0 bases and J by 5 bases, and 13 bases separated the two germline ends. CDR3 DNA sequence: TGTGCTAGTGGTTTGGTCGGGGGCTCGGGGACCGGGGAGCTGTTTTTT. It translates to CASGLVGGSGTGELFF.

Notes on this clonotype: A single base separates this from a much larger clone, so it may be a read error. This sequence joins TRBV13 and TRBJ1-6; D remains ambiguous. Trimming took 5 bases from V and 9 from J, leaving 14 bases between them. Germline V gene lookup returns CDR1 PRHDT and CDR2 FYEKMQ (reference sequence). The CDR3 sequence is 14 residues long. The CDR3 nucleotides read TGTGCCAGCAGCCCCCGAGAGGATACTTCACCCCTCCACTTT. Translated, it gives CASSPREDTSPLHF.

In its sample, this clonotype was seen many times. This rearrangement joins TRBV6-5 to TRBJ2-7, with 8 bases that match TRBD1. In germline, CDR1 is MNHEY, CDR2 SVGAGI. CDR3 length: 14 amino acids. The V segment lost 6 bases and the J segment 4 bases; nucleotides outside the gene matches: 8. The CDR3 reads CASRKTGGRYEQYF. The CDR3 nucleotides are TGTGCCAGCAGAAAAACAGGGGGAAGGTACGAGCAGTACTTC.

The chain joins TRBV5-8 to TRBJ1-1; D is possibly TRBD1 (5 bases). CDR3 length: 13 residues. Germline CDR1 SGHTS, CDR2 YDEGEE. V lost 1 base and J lost 11, with 15 bases in between. The CDR3 protein is CASSLIGGYDAFF. The DNA of the CDR3 is TGTGCCAGCAGCTTGATCGGGGGATATGATGCTTTCTTT.

At least ten counts were recorded for this clonotype. The chain uses TRBV12-5 and TRBJ2-7; the D gene is possibly TRBD1 (5 bases). CDR1 and CDR2 from the germline V gene are LGHNT and FRNRAP. The CDR3 length is 16 residues. With 2 bases removed from V and 3 bases from J, the gap between germline ends came to 17 bases. CDR3 DNA sequence: TGTGCTAGTGGTTTGTGGAAGGGGTCTGGGGTCTACGAGCAGTACTTC. This translates into CASGLWKGSGVYEQYF.

This clonotype was seen repeatedly, ten times or more. CDR3 amino acids: CSARRRGQPQETQYF. The CDR3 DNA is TGCAGTGCTAGACGCCGGGGACAGCCCCAAGAGACCCAGTACTTC. The rearrangement joins TRBV20-1 to TRBJ2-5; 7 bases are shared with TRBD1. Trimming cost V 2 bases and J 1 base; bases outside gene matches: 7. CDR3 length: 15 amino acids. The germline gives CDR1 DFQATT, CDR2 SNEGSKA (reference sequence).

This clonotype was seen repeatedly, ten times or more. The V gene is TRBV5-1, the J gene TRBJ2-2, with a tentative D call TRBD1 (6 bases). The germline CDR1 and CDR2 sequences are SGHRS and YFSETQ. The length of the CDR3 is 17 residues. Trimming pared 4 bases from V and 0 bases from J, leaving 16 bases between. DNA for the CDR3: TGCGCCAGCAGCGCCAGGGGTACCTCTCCGAACACCGGGGAGCTGTTTTTT. Translation: CASSARGTSPNTGELFF.

This clonotype was found a few times. V and J are TRBV19 and TRBJ2-2; 11 nucleotides align to TRBD2. With 5 bases clipped from V and 4 bases from J, the junction kept 9 bases outside the gene matches. The germline gives CDR1 LNHDA, CDR2 SQIVND (reference sequence). The CDR3 loop spans 17 amino acids. CDR3 amino acids: CASSPISGRAPTGELFF. The CDR3 region has the DNA TGTGCCAGTAGTCCCATTAGCGGGAGGGCGCCCACCGGGGAGCTGTTTTTT.

The chain uses TRBV12-3 or TRBV12-4 and TRBJ2-2, with a possible D match to TRBD2 (5 bases). The CDR3 is 14 residues long. V was pared by 6 bases and J by 1 base, with 9 bases between. Here the CDR3 DNA reads TGTGCCAGCAGGATTAGCGAGAACACCGGGGAGCTGTTTTTT. It translates to CASRISENTGELFF.